Below, 5 T cell receptor beta chains from the same sample are listed, as sequenced in a study of T-cell reconstitution after alpha-beta-depleted transplantation in children. This sample's TCRbeta library carried unique molecular identifier barcodes. TCRdb processed the PCR reads anew with MiXCR; each CDR3 protein has one entry. The sample lists 600,000 to 800,000 distinct CDR3 sequences, approximately 14% occurring once. The starting material was PBMCs, obtained before TCRalphabeta/CD19-depleted stem cell transplant. The origin of the receptors is a girl aged 2-10 years with congenital amegakaryocytic thrombocytopenia, due to receive a stem cell transplant.

At least ten counts were recorded for this clonotype. The chain has TRBV5-5 and TRBJ2-2; D is possibly TRBD1 or TRBD2 (5 bases each). The V end lost 5 bases, the J end lost 7 bases, and 21 bases lay between the germline ends. CDR1 and CDR2 from the germline V gene are SGHKS and YYEKEE (reference sequence). CDR3 length: 16 residues. In DNA, the CDR3 is TGTGCCAGCAGATTATCCGGGACCCCGGTTGACGGGGAGCTGTTTTTT. Its translation is CASRLSGTPVDGELFF.

The chain is built from TRBV6-1 and TRBJ2-5; TRBD1 matches at 11 bases. This CDR3 is 18 amino acids long. Germline trimming cut 6 bases from V and 7 bases from J; bases unmatched to any gene: 19. CDR1 is MNHNS, CDR2 SASEGT, per germline. The DNA for the CDR3 is TGTGCCAGCAGCGCCGGGACAGGGGGTATCGGCACTTCATGGACCCAGTACTTC. This encodes CASSAGTGGIGTSWTQYF.

This clonotype was recorded many times. The gene calls are TRBV20-1 and TRBJ2-1, with 8 bases matching TRBD2. CDR3 length: 15 amino acids. Germline values: CDR1 DFQATT, CDR2 SNEGSKA (reference sequence). Unmatched junction bases numbered 13, after V lost 6 bases and J lost 6 bases. CDR3: CSATQGLVFVNEQFF. The CDR3 bases are TGCAGTGCCACCCAGGGACTAGTCTTTGTCAATGAGCAGTTCTTC.

This chain connects TRBV20-1 to TRBJ2-1, with 9 bases identical to TRBD2. This CDR3 is 14 amino acids long. Germline V gene data show CDR1 as DFQATT and CDR2 as SNEGSKA (reference sequence). V shed 6 bases, J shed 10 bases, and the junction held 13 bases outside the gene matches. The CDR3 DNA reads TGCAGTGCAACTACTTCTCAGCGGGAGGTCGAGCAGTTCTTC. Amino acids: CSATTSQREVEQFF.

This clonotype was found a few times. V usage is TRBV5-1 and J usage is TRBJ1-1; 8 nucleotides line up with TRBD1. V was pared by 4 bases and J by 5 bases, with 10 bases of the junction left unmatched. In germline, CDR1 is SGHRS, CDR2 YFSETQ. CDR3 length: 15 amino acids. The CDR3 reads CASSTRDRRRTEAFF. CDR3 coding DNA: TGCGCCAGCAGCACCCGGGACAGGCGAAGGACTGAAGCTTTCTTT. Looking up the rest from reference TRBV5-1 and TRBJ1-1 gives the full variable domain: KAGVTQTPRYLIKTRGQQVTLSCSPISGHRSVSWYQQTPGQGLQFLFEYFSETQRNKGNFPGRFSGRQFSNSRSEMNVSTLELGDSALYLCASSTRDRRRTEAFFGQGTRLTVV.